This record looks at one T cell receptor (beta chain) sequence and its context. The target antigen is unknown. This entry comes from a study of identical twins. Study-wide points: Excess sharing by twins proved weaker in beta out-of-frame sequences.

V was cut by 0 bases and J by 12 bases, with 13 bases left in between. CDR1 is SGHRS, CDR2 YFSETQ, per germline. This CDR3 has 13 residues. Each CDR3 protein gets one entry after TCRdb re-called the 5' RACE reads with MiXCR. The table includes about 730,000 distinct CDR3 sequences, approximately 22% detected once. These records were also assigned to another study, of T cells expressing NK-cell markers. That work adds: The study sequenced eight donors, seven HCMV-seropositive and one seronegative.

This chain uses TRBV5-1 with TRBJ2-1, with D hard to call. The source is a woman aged 18-29 years in good health. The sample comprised PBMCs. This CDR3 reads CASSLAGSEGQFF. As DNA, the CDR3 is TGCGCCAGCAGCTTGGCCGGGTCAGAAGGGCAGTTCTTC.